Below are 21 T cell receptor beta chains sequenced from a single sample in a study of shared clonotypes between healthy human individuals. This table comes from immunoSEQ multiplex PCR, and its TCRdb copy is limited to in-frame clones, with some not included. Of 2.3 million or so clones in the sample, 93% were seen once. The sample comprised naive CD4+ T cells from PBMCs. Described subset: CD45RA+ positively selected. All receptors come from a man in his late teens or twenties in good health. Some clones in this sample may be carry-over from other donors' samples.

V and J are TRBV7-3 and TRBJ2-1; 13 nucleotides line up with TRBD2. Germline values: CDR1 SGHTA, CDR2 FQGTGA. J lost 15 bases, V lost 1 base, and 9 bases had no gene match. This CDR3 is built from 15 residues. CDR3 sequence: CASSLSGTSGTGRFF. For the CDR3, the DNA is TGTGCCAGCAGCTTAAGCGGGACTAGCGGGACCGGGAGGTTCTTC.

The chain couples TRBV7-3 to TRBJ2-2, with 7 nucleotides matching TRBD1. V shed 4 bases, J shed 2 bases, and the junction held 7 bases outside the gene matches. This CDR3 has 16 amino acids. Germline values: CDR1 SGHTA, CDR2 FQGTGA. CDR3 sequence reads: CASSSRGTENTGELFF. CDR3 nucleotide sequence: TGTGCCAGCAGCTCCAGAGGGACAGAAAACACCGGGGAGCTGTTTTTT.

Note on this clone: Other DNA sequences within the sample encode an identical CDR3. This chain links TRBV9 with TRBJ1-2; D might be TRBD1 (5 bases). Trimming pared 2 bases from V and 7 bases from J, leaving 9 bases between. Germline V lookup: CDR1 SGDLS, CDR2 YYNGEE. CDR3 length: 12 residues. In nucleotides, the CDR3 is TGTGCCAGCAGCGTTCCGGGGGGTGGCTACACCTTC. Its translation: CASSVPGGGYTF.

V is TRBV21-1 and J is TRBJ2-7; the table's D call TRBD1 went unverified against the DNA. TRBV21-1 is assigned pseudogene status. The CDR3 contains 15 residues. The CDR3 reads CASSKRIRAHYEQYF. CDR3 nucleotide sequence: TGTGCCAGCAGCAAAAGAATCAGGGCCCACTACGAGCAGTACTTC.

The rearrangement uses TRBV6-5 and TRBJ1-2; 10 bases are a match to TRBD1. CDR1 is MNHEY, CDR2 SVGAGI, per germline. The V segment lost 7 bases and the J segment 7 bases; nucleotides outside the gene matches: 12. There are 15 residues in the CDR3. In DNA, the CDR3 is TGTGCCAGCACCACCGGGACAGGGGATTCTGGTGGCTACACCTTC. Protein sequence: CASTTGTGDSGGYTF.

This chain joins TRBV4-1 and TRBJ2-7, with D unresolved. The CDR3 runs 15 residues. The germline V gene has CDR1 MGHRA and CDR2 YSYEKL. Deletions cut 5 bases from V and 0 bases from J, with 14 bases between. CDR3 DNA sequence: TGCGCCAGCAGCGGACGCCGGGTGAGCTCCTACGAGCAGTACTTC. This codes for CASSGRRVSSYEQYF.

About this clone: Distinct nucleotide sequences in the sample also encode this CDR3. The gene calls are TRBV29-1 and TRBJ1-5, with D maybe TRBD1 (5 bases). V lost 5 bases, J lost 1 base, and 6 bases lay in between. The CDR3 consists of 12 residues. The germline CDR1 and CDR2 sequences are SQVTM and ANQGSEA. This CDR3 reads CSVRDSNQPQHF. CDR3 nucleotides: TGCAGCGTTAGGGACAGCAATCAGCCCCAGCATTTT.

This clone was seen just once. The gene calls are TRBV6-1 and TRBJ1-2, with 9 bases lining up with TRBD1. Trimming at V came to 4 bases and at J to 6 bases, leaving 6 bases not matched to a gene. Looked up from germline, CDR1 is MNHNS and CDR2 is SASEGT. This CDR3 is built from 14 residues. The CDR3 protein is CASSGGTGWNGYTF. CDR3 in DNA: TGTGCCAGCAGTGGGGGGACAGGGTGGAATGGCTACACCTTC.

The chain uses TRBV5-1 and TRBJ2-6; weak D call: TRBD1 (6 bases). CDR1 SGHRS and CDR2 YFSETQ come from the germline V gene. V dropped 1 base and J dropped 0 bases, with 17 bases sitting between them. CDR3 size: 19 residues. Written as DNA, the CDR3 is TGCGCCAGCAGCTTGAACGGGGACATCTTGAGCTCTGGGGCCAACGTCCTGACTTTC. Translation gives CASSLNGDILSSGANVLTF.

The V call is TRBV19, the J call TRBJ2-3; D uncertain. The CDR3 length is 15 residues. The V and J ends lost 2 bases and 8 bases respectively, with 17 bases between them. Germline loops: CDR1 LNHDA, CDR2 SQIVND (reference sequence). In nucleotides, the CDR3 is TGTGCCAGTAGTATACCTGGTAGGAGCGTAGGTACGCAGTATTTT. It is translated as CASSIPGRSVGTQYF. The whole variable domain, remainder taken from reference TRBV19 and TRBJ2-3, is DGGITQSPKYLFRKEGQNVTLSCEQNLNHDAMYWYRQDPGQGLRLIYYSQIVNDFQKGDIAEGYSVSREKKESFPLTVTSAQKNPTAFYLCASSIPGRSVGTQYFGPGTRLTVL.

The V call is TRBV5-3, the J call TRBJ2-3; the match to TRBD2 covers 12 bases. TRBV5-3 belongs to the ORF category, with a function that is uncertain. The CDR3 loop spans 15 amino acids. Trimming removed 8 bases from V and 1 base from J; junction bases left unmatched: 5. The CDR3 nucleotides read TGTGCCAGTCGGACTAGCGGGAAGGGCACAGATACGCAGTATTTT. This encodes CASRTSGKGTDTQYF.

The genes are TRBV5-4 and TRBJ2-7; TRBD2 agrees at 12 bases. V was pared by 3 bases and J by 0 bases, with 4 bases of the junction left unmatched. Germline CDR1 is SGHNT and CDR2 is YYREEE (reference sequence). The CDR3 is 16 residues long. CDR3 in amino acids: CASSSTSGRISYEQYF. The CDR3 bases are TGTGCCAGCAGCTCCACTAGCGGGAGGATCTCCTACGAGCAGTACTTC.

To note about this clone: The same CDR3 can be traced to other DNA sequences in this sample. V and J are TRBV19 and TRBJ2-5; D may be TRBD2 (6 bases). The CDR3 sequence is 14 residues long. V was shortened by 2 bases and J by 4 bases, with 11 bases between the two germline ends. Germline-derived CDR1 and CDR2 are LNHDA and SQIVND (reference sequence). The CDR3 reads CASSISGGRETQYF. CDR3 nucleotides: TGTGCCAGTAGTATATCTGGAGGGCGAGAGACCCAGTACTTC.

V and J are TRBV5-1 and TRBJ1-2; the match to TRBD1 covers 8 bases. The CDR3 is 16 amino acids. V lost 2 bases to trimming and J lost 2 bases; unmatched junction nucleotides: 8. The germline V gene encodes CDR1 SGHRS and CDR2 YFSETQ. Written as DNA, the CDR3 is TGCGCCAGCAGCTTTAATACTCGGACAGGGAACTATGGCTACACCTTC. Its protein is CASSFNTRTGNYGYTF.

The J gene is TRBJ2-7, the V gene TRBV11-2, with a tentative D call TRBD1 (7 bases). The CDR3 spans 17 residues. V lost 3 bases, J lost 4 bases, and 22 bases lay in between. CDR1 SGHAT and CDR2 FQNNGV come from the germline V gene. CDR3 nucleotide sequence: TGTGCCAGCAGCTTGGGCAGGGGGGTGCTTGCCTCTTACGAGCAGTACTTC. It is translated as CASSLGRGVLASYEQYF.

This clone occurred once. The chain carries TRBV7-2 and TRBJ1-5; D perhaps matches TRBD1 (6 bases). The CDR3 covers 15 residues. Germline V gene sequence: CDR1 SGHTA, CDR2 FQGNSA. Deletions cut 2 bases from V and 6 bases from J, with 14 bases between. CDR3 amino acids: CASSLRSGEGQPQHF. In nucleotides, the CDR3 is TGTGCCAGCAGCTTACGGTCAGGGGAGGGTCAGCCCCAGCATTTT.

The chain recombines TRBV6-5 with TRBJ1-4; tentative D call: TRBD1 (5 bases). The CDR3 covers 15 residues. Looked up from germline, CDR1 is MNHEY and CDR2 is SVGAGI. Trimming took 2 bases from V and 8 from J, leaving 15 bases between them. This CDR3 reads CASSYRAAWGEKLFF. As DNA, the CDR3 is TGTGCCAGCAGTTACCGGGCAGCGTGGGGGGAAAAACTGTTTTTT.

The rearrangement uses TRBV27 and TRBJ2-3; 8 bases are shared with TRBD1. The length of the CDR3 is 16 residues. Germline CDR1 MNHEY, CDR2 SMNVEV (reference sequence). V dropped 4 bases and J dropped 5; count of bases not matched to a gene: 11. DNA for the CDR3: TGTGCCAGCAGTTACCAACCACAGGGGGTAGGAGATACGCAGTATTTT. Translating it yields CASSYQPQGVGDTQYF.

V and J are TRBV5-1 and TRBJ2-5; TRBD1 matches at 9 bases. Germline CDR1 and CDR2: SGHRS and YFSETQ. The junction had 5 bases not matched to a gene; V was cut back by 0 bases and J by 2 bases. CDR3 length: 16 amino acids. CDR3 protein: CASSLATGGDQETQYF. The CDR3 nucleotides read TGCGCCAGCAGCTTGGCGACAGGGGGAGATCAAGAGACCCAGTACTTC.

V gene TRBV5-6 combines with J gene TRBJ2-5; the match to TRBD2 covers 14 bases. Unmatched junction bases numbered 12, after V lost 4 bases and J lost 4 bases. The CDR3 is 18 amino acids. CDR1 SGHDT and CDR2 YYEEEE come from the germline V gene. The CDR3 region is CASSPAGLAGVKRETQYF. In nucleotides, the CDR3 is TGTGCCAGCAGCCCCGCGGGACTAGCGGGAGTAAAGCGAGAGACCCAGTACTTC.

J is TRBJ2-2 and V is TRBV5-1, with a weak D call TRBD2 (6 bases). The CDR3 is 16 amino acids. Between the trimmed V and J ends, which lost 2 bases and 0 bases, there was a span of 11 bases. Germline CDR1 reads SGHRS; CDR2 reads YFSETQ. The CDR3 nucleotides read TGCGCCAGCAGCTTACTAGCACCCGCGAACACCGGGGAGCTGTTTTTT. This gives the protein CASSLLAPANTGELFF. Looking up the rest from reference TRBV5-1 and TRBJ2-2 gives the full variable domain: KAGVTQTPRYLIKTRGQQVTLSCSPISGHRSVSWYQQTPGQGLQFLFEYFSETQRNKGNFPGRFSGRQFSNSRSEMNVSTLELGDSALYLCASSLLAPANTGELFFGEGSRLTVL.